The clone carrying this T cell receptor beta chain was detected a few times. As yet, its antigen is unknown. This entry belongs to a study of radiotherapy plus CTLA-4 blockade in lung cancer. Study conclusions and caveats: Reported findings show early blood T cell clone dynamics, with interferon-beta, best predicted response.

Germline values: CDR1 SGHRS, CDR2 YFSETQ. Between the trimmed V and J ends, which lost 0 bases and 3 bases, there was a span of 13 bases. This CDR3 spans 15 amino acids. The method was immunoSEQ multiplex PCR; TCRdb's version includes in-frame clones alone and lacks a portion of them. Here the sample spans some 66,000 clones, over 75% being singletons. The sample in question was peripheral blood, obtained from a patient treated with radiotherapy plus ipilimumab. The gene calls are TRBV5-1 and TRBJ2-7, with D tentatively TRBD1 (7 bases). The source is a human donor with non-small cell lung cancer who had a partial response to radiotherapy plus ipilimumab. CDR3 region: CASSLVAGGNYEQYF. The CDR3 coding sequence is TGCGCCAGCAGCTTGGTGGCAGGGGGGAACTACGAGCAGTACTTC.